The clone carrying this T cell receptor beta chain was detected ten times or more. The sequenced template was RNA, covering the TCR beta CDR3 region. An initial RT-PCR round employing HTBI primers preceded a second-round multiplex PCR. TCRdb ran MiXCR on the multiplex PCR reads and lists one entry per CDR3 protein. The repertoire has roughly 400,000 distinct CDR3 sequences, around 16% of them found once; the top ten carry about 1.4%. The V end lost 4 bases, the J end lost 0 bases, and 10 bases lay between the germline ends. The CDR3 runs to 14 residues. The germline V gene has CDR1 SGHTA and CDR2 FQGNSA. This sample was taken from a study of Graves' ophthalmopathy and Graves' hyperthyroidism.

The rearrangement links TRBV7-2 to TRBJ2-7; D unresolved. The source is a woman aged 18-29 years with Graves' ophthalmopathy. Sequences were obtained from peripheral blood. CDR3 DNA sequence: TGTGCCAGCAGCTACATGGGTAGCTCCTACGAGCAGTACTTC. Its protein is CASSYMGSSYEQYF.